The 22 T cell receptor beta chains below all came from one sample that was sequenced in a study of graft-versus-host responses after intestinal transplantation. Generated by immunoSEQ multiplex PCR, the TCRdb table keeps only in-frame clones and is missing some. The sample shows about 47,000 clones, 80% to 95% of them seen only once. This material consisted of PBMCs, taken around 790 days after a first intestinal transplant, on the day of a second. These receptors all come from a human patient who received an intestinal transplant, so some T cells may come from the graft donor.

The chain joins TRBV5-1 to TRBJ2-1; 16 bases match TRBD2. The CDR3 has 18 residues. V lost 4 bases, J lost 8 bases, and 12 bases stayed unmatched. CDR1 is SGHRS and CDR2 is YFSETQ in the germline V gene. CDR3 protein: CASSPPGLAGGGFHEQFF. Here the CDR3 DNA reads TGCGCCAGCAGCCCACCGGGACTAGCGGGAGGGGGTTTCCATGAGCAGTTCTTC.

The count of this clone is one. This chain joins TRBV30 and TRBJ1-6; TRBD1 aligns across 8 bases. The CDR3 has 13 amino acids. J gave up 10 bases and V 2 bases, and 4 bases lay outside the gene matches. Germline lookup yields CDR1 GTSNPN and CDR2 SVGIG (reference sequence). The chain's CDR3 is CAWSIDRGSPLHF. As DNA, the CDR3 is TGTGCCTGGAGTATTGACAGGGGATCACCCCTCCACTTT.

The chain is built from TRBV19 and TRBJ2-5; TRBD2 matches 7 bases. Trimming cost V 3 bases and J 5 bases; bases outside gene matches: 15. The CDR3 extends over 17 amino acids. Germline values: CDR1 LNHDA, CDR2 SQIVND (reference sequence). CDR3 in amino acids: CASSIGRSSGITETQYF. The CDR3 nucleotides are TGTGCCAGTAGTATCGGGAGATCCAGCGGGATAACGGAGACCCAGTACTTC.

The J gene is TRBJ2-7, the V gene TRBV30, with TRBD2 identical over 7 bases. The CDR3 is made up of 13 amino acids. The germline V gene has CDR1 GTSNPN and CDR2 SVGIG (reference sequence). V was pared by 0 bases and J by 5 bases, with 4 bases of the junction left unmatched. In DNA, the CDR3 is TGTGCCTGGAGTGTACGCCTAGCGGACGAGCAGTACTTC. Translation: CAWSVRLADEQYF.

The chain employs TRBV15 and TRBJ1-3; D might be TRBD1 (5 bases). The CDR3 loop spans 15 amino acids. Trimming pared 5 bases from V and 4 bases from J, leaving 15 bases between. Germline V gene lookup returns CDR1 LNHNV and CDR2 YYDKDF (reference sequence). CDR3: CATSLGSGYGNTIYF. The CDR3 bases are TGTGCCACCAGCTTGGGATCAGGGTACGGAAACACCATATATTTT.

In DNA form, the CDR3 reads TGTGCCTCTTCGGTACTAGCGGGAGGAATATACGAGCAGTACTTC. This sequence encodes CASSVLAGGIYEQYF. This rearrangement joins TRBV5-6 to TRBJ2-7; TRBD2 matches at 12 bases. CDR1 is SGHDT and CDR2 is YYEEEE in the germline V gene. Trimming cost V 10 bases and J 4 bases; bases outside gene matches: 12. This CDR3 has 15 amino acids.

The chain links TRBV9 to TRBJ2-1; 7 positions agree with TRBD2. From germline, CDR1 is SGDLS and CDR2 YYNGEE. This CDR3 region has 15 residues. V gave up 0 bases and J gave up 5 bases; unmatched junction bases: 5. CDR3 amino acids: CASSVDPSGDNEQFF. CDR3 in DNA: TGTGCCAGCAGCGTAGATCCTAGCGGAGACAATGAGCAGTTCTTC. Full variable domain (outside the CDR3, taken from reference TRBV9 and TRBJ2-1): DSGVTQTPKHLITATGQRVTLRCSPRSGDLSVYWYQQSLDQGLQFLIQYYNGEERAKGNILERFSAQQFPDLHSELNLSSLELGDSALYFCASSVDPSGDNEQFFGPGTRLTVL.

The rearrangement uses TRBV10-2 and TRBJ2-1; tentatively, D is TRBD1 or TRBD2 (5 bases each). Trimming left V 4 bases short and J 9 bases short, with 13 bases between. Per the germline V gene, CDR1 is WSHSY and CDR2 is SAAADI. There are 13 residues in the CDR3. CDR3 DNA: TGCGCCAGCAGTGTACAAGGGGAGAGTGAGCAGTTCTTC. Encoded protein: CASSVQGESEQFF.

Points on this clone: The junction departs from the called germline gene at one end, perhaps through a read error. CDR3 in DNA: TGTGCCAGCAGCATCCGCTTCTCCCTTTGGCGAGAGAGCACAGATGCGCAGTATTTT. Protein product: CASSIRFSLWRESTDAQYF. The chain joins TRBV11-2 to TRBJ2-3, with no clear D. Germline-derived CDR1 and CDR2 are SGHAT and FQNNGV. This CDR3 is built from 19 residues.

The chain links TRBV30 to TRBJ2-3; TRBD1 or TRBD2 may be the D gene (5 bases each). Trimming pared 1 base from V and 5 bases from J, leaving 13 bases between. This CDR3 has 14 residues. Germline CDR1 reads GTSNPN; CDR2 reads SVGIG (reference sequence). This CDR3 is CAWSERDGRDTQYF. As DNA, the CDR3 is TGTGCCTGGAGTGAACGGGACGGTAGAGATACGCAGTATTTT.

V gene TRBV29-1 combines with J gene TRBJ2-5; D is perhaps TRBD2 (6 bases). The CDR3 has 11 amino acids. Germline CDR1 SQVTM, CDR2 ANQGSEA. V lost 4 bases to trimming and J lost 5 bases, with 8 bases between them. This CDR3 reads CSVGEVETQYF. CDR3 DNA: TGCAGCGTTGGGGAGGTTGAGACCCAGTACTTC.

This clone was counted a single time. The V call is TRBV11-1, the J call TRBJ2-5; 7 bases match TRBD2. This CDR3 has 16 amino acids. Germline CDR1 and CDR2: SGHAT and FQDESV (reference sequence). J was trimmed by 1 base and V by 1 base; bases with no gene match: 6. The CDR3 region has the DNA TGTGCCAGCAGCTTAGAGCCGGGAGGTTTCCAAGAGACCCAGTACTTC. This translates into CASSLEPGGFQETQYF.

CDR3 region: CASSIDRGGTEAFF. Written as DNA, the CDR3 is TGTGCCAGTAGTATCGACAGGGGAGGCACTGAAGCTTTCTTT. This chain uses TRBV19 with TRBJ1-1; 8 bases are shared with TRBD1. Germline CDR1 reads LNHDA; CDR2 reads SQIVND (reference sequence). There are 14 residues in the CDR3. After removal of 3 bases from V and 4 bases from J, the junction contained 4 bases not matched to a gene.

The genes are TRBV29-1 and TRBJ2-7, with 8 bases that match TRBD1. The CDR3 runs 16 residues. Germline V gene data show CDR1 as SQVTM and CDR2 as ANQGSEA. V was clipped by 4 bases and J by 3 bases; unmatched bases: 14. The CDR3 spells CSVVGTGTWLGYEQYF. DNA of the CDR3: TGCAGCGTTGTTGGGACAGGTACCTGGTTGGGCTACGAGCAGTACTTC.

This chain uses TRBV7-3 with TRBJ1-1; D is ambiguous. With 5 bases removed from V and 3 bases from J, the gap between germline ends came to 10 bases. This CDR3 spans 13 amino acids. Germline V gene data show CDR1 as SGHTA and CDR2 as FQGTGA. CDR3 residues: CASSPNPDTEAFF. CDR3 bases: TGTGCCAGCAGCCCTAATCCAGACACTGAAGCTTTCTTT.

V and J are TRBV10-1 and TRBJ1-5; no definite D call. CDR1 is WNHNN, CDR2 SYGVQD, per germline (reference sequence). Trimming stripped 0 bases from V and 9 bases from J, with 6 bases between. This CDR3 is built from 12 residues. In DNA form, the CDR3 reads TGCGCCAGCAGTGAGTCGGGTGGGCCCCAGCATTTT. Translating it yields CASSESGGPQHF.

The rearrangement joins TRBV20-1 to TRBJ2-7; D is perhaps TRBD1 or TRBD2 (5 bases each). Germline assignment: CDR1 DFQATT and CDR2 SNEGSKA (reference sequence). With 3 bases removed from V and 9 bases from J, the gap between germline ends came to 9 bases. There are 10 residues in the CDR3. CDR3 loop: CSARRDRQYF. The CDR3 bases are TGCAGTGCTAGGAGGGACCGGCAGTACTTC.

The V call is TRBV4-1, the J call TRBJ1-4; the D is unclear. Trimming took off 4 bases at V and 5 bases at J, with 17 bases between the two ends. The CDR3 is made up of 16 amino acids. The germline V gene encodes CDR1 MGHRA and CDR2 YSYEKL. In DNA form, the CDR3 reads TGCGCCAGCAGCCTAAGTTTCGCCCTCGAAAATGAAAAACTGTTTTTT. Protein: CASSLSFALENEKLFF.

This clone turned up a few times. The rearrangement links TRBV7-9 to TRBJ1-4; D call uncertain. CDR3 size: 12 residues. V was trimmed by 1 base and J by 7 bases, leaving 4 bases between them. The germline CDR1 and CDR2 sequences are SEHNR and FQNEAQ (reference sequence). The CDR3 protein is CASSLVSEKLFF. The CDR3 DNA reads TGTGCCAGCAGCTTAGTGAGTGAAAAACTGTTTTTT.

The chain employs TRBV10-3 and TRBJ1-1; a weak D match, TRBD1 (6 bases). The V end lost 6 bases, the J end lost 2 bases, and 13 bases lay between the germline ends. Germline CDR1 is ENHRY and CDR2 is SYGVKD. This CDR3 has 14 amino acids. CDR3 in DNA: TGTGCCATCAGCATGACAGGAGCTAACACTGAAGCTTTCTTT. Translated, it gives CAISMTGANTEAFF.

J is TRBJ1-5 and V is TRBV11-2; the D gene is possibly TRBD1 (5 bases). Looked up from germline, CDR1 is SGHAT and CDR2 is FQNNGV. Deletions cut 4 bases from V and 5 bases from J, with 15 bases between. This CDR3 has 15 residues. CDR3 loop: CASSSYRTGDQPQHF. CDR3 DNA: TGTGCCAGCAGCTCGTACAGAACGGGGGATCAGCCCCAGCATTTT. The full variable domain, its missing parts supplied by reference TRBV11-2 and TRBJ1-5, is EAGVAQSPRYKIIEKRQSVAFWCNPISGHATLYWYQQILGQGPKLLIQFQNNGVVDDSQLPKDRFSAERLKGVDSTLKIQPAKLEDSAVYLCASSSYRTGDQPQHFGDGTRLSIL.

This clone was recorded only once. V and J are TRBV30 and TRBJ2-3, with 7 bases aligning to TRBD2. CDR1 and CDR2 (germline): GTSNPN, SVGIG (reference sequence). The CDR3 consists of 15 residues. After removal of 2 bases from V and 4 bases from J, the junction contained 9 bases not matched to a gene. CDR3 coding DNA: TGTGCCTGGAGTTTCATGGGGGAGGGCGCAGATACGCAGTATTTT. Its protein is CAWSFMGEGADTQYF.